This T cell receptor (beta chain) is from a study of blood T cell repertoires in COVID-19. Across the study: PBMCs, B-cell-depleted T cells, or T cells were the source of the cDNA or gDNA that made up the material.

Measured with immunoSEQ multiplex PCR; TCRdb has only the in-frame clones, and not every one. The profile covers approximately 270,000 clones, with approximately 89% appearing a single time and 6% to 6.5% taken by the ten largest. Trimming removed 3 bases at V and 4 bases at J, with 7 bases between. In germline, CDR1 is SGHTA, CDR2 FQGNSA. This CDR3 is built from 13 residues. This chain links TRBV7-2 with TRBJ1-5; D unresolved. The receptor's source is a woman in her 30s with COVID-19, enrolled during active disease. Sequenced material: peripheral blood. CDR3 in amino acids: CASSFYSNQPQHF. CDR3 coding DNA: TGTGCCAGCAGCTTTTACAGTAATCAGCCCCAGCATTTT.